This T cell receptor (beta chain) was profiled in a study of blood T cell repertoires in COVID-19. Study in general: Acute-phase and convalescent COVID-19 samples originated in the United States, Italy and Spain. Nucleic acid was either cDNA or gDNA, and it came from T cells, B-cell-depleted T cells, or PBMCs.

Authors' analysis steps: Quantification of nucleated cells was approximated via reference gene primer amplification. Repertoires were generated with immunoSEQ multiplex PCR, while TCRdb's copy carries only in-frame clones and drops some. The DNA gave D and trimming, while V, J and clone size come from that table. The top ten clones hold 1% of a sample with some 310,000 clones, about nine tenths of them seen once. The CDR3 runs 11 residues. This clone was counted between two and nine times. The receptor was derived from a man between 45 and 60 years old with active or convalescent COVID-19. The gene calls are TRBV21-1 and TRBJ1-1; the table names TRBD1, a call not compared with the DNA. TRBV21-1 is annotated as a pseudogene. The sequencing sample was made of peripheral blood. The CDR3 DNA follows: TGTGCCAGCACCCTCGACAGCGAAGCTTTCTTT. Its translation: CASTLDSEAFF.